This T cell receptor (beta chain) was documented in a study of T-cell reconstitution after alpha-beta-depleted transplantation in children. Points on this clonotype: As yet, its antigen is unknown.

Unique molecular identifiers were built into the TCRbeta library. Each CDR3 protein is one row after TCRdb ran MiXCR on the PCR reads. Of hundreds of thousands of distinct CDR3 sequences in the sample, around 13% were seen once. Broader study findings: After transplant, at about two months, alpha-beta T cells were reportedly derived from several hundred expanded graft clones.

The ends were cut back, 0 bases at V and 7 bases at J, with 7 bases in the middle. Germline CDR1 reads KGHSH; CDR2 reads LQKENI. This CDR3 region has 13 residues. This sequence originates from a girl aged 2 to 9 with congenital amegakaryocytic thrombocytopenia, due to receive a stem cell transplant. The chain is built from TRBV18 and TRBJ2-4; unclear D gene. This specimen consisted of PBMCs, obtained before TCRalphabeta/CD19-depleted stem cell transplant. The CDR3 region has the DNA TGTGCCAGCTCACCACCAACCCTCAACATTCAGTACTTC. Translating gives CASSPPTLNIQYF.